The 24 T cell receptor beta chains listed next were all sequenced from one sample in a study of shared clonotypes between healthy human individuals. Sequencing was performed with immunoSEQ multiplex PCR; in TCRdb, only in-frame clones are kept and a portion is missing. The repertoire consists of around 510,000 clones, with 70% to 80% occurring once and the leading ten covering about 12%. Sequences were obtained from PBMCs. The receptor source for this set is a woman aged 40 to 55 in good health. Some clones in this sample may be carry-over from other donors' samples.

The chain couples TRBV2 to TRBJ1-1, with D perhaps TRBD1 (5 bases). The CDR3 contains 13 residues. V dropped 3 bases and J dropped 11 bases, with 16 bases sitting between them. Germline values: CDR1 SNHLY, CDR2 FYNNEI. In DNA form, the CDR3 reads TGTGCCAGCAGTGAGGGGCAAGCTGGGCCGGCTTTCTTT. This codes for CASSEGQAGPAFF.

The CDR3: CASSSFIRGSYEQYF. In nucleotides, the CDR3 is TGTGCCAGCAGTTCTTTTATCAGGGGCTCCTACGAGCAGTACTTC. The V and J genes are TRBV28 and TRBJ2-7; a weak D match, TRBD1 (6 bases). V dropped 4 bases and J dropped 0 bases, with 13 bases sitting between them. The CDR3 sequence is 15 residues long. Looked up from germline, CDR1 is MDHEN and CDR2 is SYDVKM.

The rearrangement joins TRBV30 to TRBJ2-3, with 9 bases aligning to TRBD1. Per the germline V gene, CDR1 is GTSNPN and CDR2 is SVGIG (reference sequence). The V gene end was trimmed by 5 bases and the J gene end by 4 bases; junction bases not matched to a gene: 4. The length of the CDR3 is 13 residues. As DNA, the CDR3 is TGTGCCTGGTCTACAGGGGGCGCAGATACGCAGTATTTT. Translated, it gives CAWSTGGADTQYF.

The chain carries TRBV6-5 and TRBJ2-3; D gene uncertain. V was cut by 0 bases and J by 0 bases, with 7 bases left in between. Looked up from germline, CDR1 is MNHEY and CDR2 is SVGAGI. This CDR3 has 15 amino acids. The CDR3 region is CASSYSGESTDTQYF. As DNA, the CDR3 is TGTGCCAGCAGTTACTCTGGGGAAAGCACAGATACGCAGTATTTT.

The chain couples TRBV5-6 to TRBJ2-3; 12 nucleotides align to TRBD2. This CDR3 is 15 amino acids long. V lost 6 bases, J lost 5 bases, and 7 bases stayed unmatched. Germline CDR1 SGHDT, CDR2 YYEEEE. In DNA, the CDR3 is TGTGCCAGCATCCATCTAGCGGGAGGGGGAGATACGCAGTATTTT. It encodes CASIHLAGGGDTQYF.

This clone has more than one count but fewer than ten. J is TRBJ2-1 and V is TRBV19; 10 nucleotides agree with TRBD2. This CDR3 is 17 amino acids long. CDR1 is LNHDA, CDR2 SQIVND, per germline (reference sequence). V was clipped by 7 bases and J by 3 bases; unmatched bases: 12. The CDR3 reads CASTSRGLARDYNEQFF. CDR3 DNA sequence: TGTGCCAGTACGTCCAGGGGACTAGCGAGGGACTACAATGAGCAGTTCTTC. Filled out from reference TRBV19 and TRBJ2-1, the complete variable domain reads DGGITQSPKYLFRKEGQNVTLSCEQNLNHDAMYWYRQDPGQGLRLIYYSQIVNDFQKGDIAEGYSVSREKKESFPLTVTSAQKNPTAFYLCASTSRGLARDYNEQFFGPGTRLTVL.

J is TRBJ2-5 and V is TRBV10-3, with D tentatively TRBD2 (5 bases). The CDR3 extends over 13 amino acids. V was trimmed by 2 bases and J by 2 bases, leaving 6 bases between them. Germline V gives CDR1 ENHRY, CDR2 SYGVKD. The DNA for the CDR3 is TGTGCCATCAGTGAGGGACTTCAAGAGACCCAGTACTTC. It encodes CAISEGLQETQYF.

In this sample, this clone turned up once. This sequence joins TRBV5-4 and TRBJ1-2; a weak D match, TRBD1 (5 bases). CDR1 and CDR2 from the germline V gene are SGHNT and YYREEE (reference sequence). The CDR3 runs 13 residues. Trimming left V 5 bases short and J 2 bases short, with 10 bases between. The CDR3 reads CASRPGLNYGYTF. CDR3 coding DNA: TGTGCCAGCAGACCGGGACTGAACTATGGCTACACCTTC.

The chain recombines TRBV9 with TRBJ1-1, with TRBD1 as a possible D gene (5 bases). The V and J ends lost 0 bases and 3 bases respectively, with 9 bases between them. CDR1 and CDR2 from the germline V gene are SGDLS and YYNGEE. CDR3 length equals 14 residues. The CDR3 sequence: CASSVVGGYTEAFF. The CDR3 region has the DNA TGTGCCAGCAGCGTAGTGGGGGGGTACACTGAAGCTTTCTTT.

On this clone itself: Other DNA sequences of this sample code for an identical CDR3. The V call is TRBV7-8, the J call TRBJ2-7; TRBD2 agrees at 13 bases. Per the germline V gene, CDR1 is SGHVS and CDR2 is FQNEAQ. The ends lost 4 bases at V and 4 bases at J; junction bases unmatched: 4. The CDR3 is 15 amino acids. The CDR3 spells CASSSGLAGRYEQYF. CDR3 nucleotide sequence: TGTGCCAGCAGCTCGGGACTAGCGGGACGGTACGAGCAGTACTTC.

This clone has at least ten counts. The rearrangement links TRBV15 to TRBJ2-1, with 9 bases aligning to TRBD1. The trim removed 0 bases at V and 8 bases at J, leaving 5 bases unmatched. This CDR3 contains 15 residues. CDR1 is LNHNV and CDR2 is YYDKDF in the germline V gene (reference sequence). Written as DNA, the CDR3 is TGTGCCACCAGCAGAGATGGGGACAGGGACGATGAGCAGTTCTTC. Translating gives CATSRDGDRDDEQFF.

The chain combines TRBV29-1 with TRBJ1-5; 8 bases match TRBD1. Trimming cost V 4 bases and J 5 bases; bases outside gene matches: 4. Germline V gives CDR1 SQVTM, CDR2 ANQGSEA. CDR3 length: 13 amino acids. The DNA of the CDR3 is TGCAGCGTTGGGGGGACAGGCGATCAGCCCCAGCATTTT. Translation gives CSVGGTGDQPQHF.

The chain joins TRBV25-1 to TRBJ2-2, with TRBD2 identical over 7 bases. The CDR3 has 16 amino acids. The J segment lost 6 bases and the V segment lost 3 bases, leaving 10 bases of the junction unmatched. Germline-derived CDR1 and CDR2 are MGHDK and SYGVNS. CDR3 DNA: TGTGCCAGCAGTGACCCCCGGGCGGGAGCGGCCGGGGAGCTGTTTTTT. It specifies CASSDPRAGAAGELFF.

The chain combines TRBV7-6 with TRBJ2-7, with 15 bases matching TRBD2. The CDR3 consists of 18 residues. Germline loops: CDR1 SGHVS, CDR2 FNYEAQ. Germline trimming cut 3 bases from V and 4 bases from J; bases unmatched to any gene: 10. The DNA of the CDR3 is TGTGCCAGCAGCTTTGGGACTAGCGGGAGGTCGGGGGATTACGAGCAGTACTTC. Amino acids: CASSFGTSGRSGDYEQYF.

The CDR3 DNA follows: TGTGCCAGCAGCCGTCCTCCCGGACAGCGCCCTGAAGCTTTCTTT. It yields the protein CASSRPPGQRPEAFF. The V gene is TRBV27, the J gene TRBJ1-1; the D gene is possibly TRBD1 (6 bases). The CDR3 runs to 15 residues. V shed 6 bases and J shed 6 bases, with 20 bases lying between them. Germline V gene lookup returns CDR1 MNHEY and CDR2 SMNVEV (reference sequence).

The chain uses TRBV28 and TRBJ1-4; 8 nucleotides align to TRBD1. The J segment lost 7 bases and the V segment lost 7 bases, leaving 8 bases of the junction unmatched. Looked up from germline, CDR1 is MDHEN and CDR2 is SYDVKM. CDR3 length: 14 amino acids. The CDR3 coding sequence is TGTGCCAGCAACCCAGGGGGCAAATTTGAAAAACTGTTTTTT. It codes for CASNPGGKFEKLFF.

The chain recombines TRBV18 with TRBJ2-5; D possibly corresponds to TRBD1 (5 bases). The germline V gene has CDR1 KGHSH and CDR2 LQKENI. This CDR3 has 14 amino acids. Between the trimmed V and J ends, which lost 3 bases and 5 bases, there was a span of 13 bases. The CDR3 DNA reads TGTGCCAGCTCACCCCTGGGGCAGATCGAGACCCAGTACTTC. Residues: CASSPLGQIETQYF.

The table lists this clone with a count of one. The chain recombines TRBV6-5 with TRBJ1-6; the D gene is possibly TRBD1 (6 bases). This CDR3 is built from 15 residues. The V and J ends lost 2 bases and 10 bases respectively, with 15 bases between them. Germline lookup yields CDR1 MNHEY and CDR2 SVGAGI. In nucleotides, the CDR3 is TGTGCCAGCAGTTACACCCGGGACAACAGATCACCCCTCCACTTT. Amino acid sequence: CASSYTRDNRSPLHF.

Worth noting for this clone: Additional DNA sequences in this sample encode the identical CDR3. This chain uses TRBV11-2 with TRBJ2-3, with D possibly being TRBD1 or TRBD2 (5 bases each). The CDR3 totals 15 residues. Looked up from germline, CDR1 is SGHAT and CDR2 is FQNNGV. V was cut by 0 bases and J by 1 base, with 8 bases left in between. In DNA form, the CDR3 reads TGTGCCAGCAGCTTAGAGGGACGGGGCACAGATACGCAGTATTTT. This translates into CASSLEGRGTDTQYF.

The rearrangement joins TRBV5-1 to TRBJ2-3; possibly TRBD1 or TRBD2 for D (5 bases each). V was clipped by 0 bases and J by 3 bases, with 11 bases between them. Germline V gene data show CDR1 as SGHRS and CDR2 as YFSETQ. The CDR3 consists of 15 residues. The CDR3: CASSLDGGSTDTQYF. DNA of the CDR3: TGCGCCAGCAGCTTGGATGGGGGAAGTACAGATACGCAGTATTTT.

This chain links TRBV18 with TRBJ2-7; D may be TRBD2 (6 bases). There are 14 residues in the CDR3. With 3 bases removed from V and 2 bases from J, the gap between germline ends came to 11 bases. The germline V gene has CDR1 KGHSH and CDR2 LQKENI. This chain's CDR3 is CASSPWRDTYEQYF. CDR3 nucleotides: TGTGCCAGCTCACCTTGGCGGGATACCTACGAGCAGTACTTC.

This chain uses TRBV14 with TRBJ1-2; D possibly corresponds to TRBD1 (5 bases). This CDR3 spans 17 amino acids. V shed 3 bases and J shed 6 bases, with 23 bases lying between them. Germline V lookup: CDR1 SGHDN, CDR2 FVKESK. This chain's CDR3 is CASSHPTKDTVGDGYTF. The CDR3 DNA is TGTGCCAGCAGCCATCCCACCAAGGACACGGTTGGGGATGGCTACACCTTC.

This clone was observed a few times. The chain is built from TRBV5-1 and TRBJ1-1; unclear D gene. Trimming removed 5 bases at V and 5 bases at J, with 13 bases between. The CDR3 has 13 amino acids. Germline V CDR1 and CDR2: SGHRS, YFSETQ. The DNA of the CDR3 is TGCGCCAGCAGGTTGAGGTGGGATACTGAAGCTTTCTTT. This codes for CASRLRWDTEAFF.

The CDR3 sequence is CASRGGMYTGELFF. In nucleotides, the CDR3 is TGTGCCAGCAGAGGCGGGATGTACACCGGGGAGCTGTTTTTT. This chain joins TRBV9 and TRBJ2-2; a possible D gene is TRBD2 (6 bases). With 5 bases removed from V and 3 bases from J, the gap between germline ends came to 11 bases. CDR1 SGDLS and CDR2 YYNGEE come from the germline V gene. The CDR3 covers 14 residues.